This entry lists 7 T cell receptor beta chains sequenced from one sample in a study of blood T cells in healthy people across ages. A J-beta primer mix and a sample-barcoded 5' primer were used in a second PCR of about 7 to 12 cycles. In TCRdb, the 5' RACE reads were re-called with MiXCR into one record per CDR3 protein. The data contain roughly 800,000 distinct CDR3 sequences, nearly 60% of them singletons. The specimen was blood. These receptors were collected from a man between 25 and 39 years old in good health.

The CDR3 protein is CSACNILAKNIQYF. In nucleotides, the CDR3 is TGCAGTGCTTGTAACATTTTAGCCAAAAACATTCAGTACTTC. The chain links TRBV20-1 to TRBJ2-4; D unclear. Germline values: CDR1 DFQATT, CDR2 SNEGSKA (reference sequence). The CDR3 runs 14 residues. Between the trimmed V and J ends, which lost 5 bases and 0 bases, there was a span of 11 bases.

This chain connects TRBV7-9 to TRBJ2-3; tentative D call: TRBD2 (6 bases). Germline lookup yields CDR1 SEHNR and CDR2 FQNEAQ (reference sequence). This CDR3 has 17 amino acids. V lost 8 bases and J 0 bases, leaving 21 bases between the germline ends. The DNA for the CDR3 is TGTGCCAGCGAATTCGGGAGCGGACTCTTGAGCACAGATACGCAGTATTTT. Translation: CASEFGSGLLSTDTQYF.

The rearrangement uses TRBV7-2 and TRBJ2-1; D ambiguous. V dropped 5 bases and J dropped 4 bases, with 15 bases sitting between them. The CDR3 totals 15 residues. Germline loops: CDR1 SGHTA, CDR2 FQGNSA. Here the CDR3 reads CASSRDFSRYNEQFF. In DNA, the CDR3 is TGTGCCAGCAGCCGTGACTTTTCACGTTACAATGAGCAGTTCTTC.

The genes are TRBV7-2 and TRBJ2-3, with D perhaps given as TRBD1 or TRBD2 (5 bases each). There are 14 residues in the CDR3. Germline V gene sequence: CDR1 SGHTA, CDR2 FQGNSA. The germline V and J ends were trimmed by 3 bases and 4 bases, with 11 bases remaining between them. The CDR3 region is CASSFGDVSDTQYF. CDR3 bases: TGTGCCAGCAGCTTTGGGGACGTGTCAGATACGCAGTATTTT.

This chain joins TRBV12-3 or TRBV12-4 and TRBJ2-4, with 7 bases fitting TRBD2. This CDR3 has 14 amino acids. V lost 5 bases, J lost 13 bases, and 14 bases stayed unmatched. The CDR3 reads CASSPSARRGEQYF. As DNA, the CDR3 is TGTGCCAGCAGTCCCAGCGCCAGACGGGGGGAGCAGTACTTC.

The CDR3 sequence: CASSQDKGRETQYF. The CDR3 DNA is TGCGCCAGCAGCCAAGATAAAGGGAGAGAGACCCAGTACTTC. The chain has TRBV4-3 and TRBJ2-5, with D maybe TRBD2 (5 bases). The CDR3 spans 14 residues. Germline V gives CDR1 LGHNA, CDR2 YSLEER. Trimming took 0 bases from V and 4 from J, leaving 9 bases between them.

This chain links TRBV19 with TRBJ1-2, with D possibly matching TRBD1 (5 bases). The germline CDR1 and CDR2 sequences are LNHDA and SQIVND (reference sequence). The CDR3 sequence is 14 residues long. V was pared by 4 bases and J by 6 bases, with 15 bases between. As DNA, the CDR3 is TGTGCCAGTAGTACCCCTGAGGGGTGGGATGGCTACACCTTC. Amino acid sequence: CASSTPEGWDGYTF. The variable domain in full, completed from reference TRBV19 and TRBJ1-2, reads DGGITQSPKYLFRKEGQNVTLSCEQNLNHDAMYWYRQDPGQGLRLIYYSQIVNDFQKGDIAEGYSVSREKKESFPLTVTSAQKNPTAFYLCASSTPEGWDGYTFGSGTRLTVV.